This T cell receptor (beta chain) was recorded in a study of blood T cells in healthy people across ages. The study's findings and limits: Roughly linear age-related decline in beta diversity appeared, significant by age approximately 43.

Primed by a sample-barcoded 5' primer and a J-beta primer mix, a second PCR proceeded for roughly 6 to 12 cycles. TCRdb ran MiXCR on the 5' RACE reads and lists one entry per CDR3 protein. This sample carries under 2,000,000 distinct CDR3 sequences, roughly 50% of them seen once, and the ten largest clones take about 2.1%. Remarks on this clonotype: Antigen specificity is unknown.

V was clipped by 6 bases and J by 6 bases; unmatched bases: 8. Germline V CDR1 and CDR2: MNHEY, SVGEGT. CDR3 length: 14 amino acids. Sequences were obtained from blood. The origin of this receptor is a woman aged 40 to 50 in good health. This chain connects TRBV6-2 or TRBV6-3 to TRBJ2-3, with 8 bases lining up with TRBD1. CDR3 DNA sequence: TGTGCCAGCAGCCGCCCTACAGGGGGGGATACGCAGTATTTT. Its translation is CASSRPTGGDTQYF.